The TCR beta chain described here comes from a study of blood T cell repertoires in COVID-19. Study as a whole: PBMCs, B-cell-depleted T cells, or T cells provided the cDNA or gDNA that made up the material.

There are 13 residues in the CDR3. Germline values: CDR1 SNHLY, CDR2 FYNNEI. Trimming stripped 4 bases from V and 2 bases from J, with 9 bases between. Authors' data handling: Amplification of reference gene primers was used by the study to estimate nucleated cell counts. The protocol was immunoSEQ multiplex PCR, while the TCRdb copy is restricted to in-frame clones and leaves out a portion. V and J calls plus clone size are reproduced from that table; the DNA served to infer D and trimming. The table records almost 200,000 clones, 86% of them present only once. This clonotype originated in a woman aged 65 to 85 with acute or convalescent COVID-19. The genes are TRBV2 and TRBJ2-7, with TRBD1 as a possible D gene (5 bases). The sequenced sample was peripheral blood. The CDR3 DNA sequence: TGTGCCAGCAGTGTACTACAGGCCTACGAGCAGTACTTC. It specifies CASSVLQAYEQYF. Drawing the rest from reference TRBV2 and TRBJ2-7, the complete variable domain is EPEVTQTPSHQVTQMGQEVILRCVPISNHLYFYWYRQILGQKVEFLVSFYNNEISEKSEIFDDQFSVERPDGSNFTLKIRSTKLEDSAMYFCASSVLQAYEQYFGPGTRLTVT.